These 20 T cell receptor beta chains came from one sample sequenced in a study of blood T cell repertoires in COVID-19. Here immunoSEQ multiplex PCR was the method, and the copy in TCRdb shows in-frame clones only, minus some. The top ten hold more than 1.5% of the sample, which has some 120,000 clones, 88% seen once. Sequencing was done on a sample of peripheral blood. Every receptor here comes from a human donor in a cohort sampled during active COVID-19.

This clone was detected once. The rearrangement links TRBV6-4 to TRBJ2-3; 12 nucleotides align to TRBD1. V shed 6 bases and J 4 bases; nucleotides not matched to a gene: 8. The CDR3 is made up of 16 amino acids. The germline V gene encodes CDR1 MRHNA and CDR2 SNTAGT. The CDR3, as DNA: TGTGCCAGCAGCGCTACGGGGACAGGGGGCGCAGATACGCAGTATTTT. Amino acids: CASSATGTGGADTQYF.

The CDR3 sequence: CASSPTGGSSNQPQHF. CDR3 bases: TGTGCCAGCAGTCCGACAGGGGGGTCGAGCAATCAGCCCCAGCATTTT. The chain recombines TRBV6-9 with TRBJ1-5; 9 bases align to TRBD1. Germline CDR1 MNHGY, CDR2 SVAAGI. V trimming: 5 bases; J trimming: 1 base; junction bases outside the gene matches: 6. The CDR3 runs 16 residues.

The chain couples TRBV9 to TRBJ1-2; TRBD1 matches 7 bases. The trim removed 4 bases at V and 4 bases at J, leaving 4 bases unmatched. In germline, CDR1 is SGDLS, CDR2 YYNGEE. The CDR3 runs 13 residues. The CDR3 here is CASSQGGGYGYTF. CDR3 nucleotide sequence: TGTGCCAGCAGCCAGGGGGGAGGCTATGGCTACACCTTC.

This chain links TRBV18 with TRBJ2-5; 7 bases match TRBD1. The germline gives CDR1 KGHSH, CDR2 LQKENI. J lost 9 bases, V lost 8 bases, and 15 bases had no gene match. There are 14 residues in the CDR3. The CDR3 region is CASPDRVDRGAQYF. The DNA of the CDR3 is TGTGCCAGCCCCGACAGGGTCGACCGTGGGGCCCAGTACTTC.

The rearrangement joins TRBV5-1 to TRBJ2-5; 7 bases align to TRBD2. V was pared by 1 base and J by 1 base, with 10 bases of the junction left unmatched. Germline V gene lookup returns CDR1 SGHRS and CDR2 YFSETQ. CDR3 size: 17 residues. CDR3 bases: TGCGCCAGCAGCTTGACCCCCGCGCGGGGGACCCAAGAGACCCAGTACTTC. It is translated as CASSLTPARGTQETQYF.

The V and J genes are TRBV28 and TRBJ2-7, with TRBD1 matching 10 bases. The CDR3 runs 15 residues. Germline V lookup: CDR1 MDHEN, CDR2 SYDVKM. V lost 6 bases and J lost 4; bases outside the gene matches: 9. In nucleotides, the CDR3 is TGTGCCAGCAGCCCAGCCGGGACAGGGGTATACGAGCAGTACTTC. Protein sequence: CASSPAGTGVYEQYF. The entire variable domain, with the rest obtained from reference TRBV28 and TRBJ2-7, is as follows: DVKVTQSSRYLVKRTGEKVFLECVQDMDHENMFWYRQDPGLGLRLIYFSYDVKMKEKGDIPEGYSVSREKKERFSLILESASTNQTSMYLCASSPAGTGVYEQYFGPGTRLTVT.

This chain uses TRBV11-1 with TRBJ2-5; unclear D gene. V was pared by 6 bases and J by 5 bases, with 16 bases between. Per germline, CDR1 SGHAT and CDR2 FQDESV (reference sequence). The CDR3 has 14 residues. CDR3 sequence reads: CASSPEPRSETQYF. CDR3 in DNA: TGTGCCAGCAGTCCGGAGCCGCGGTCGGAGACCCAGTACTTC.

The V and J genes are TRBV12-3 or TRBV12-4 and TRBJ1-5; D is undetermined. The CDR3 is 13 amino acids. V shed 0 bases and J shed 6 bases, with 6 bases lying between them. For the CDR3, the DNA is TGTGCCAGCAGTTTAGCGCTGGCTCAGCCCCAGCATTTT. This encodes CASSLALAQPQHF.

This rearrangement joins TRBV5-5 to TRBJ2-5; 7 bases are a match to TRBD1. Germline CDR1 is SGHKS and CDR2 is YYEKEE (reference sequence). The CDR3 loop spans 15 amino acids. The V and J ends lost 4 bases and 1 base, in that order; junction bases with no gene match: 7. The CDR3 coding sequence is TGTGCCAGCAGCCCCCGCCGGGACAGCCAAGAGACCCAGTACTTC. Its translation is CASSPRRDSQETQYF.

V usage is TRBV27 and J usage is TRBJ2-1, with 7 bases lining up with TRBD2. CDR1 is MNHEY, CDR2 SMNVEV, per germline (reference sequence). The CDR3 has 14 residues. The V and J ends lost 6 bases and 3 bases, in that order; junction bases with no gene match: 5. CDR3 sequence (DNA): TGTGCCAGCAGACTAGCGACCAACTACAATGAGCAGTTCTTC. Its translation is CASRLATNYNEQFF.

The chain employs TRBV5-1 and TRBJ2-1; D perhaps matches TRBD1 (5 bases). The CDR3 spans 15 residues. CDR1 is SGHRS, CDR2 YFSETQ, per germline. The V end lost 4 bases, the J end lost 7 bases, and 18 bases lay between the germline ends. CDR3 nucleotides: TGCGCCAGCAGCCTGACAGTTGGGGCTGGGAATGAGCAGTTCTTC. Protein product: CASSLTVGAGNEQFF.

This clone was observed a single time. The chain recombines TRBV28 with TRBJ2-1; 14 bases align to TRBD2. This CDR3 is built from 15 residues. Germline CDR1 reads MDHEN; CDR2 reads SYDVKM. Trimming at V came to 6 bases and at J to 10 bases, leaving 8 bases not matched to a gene. This CDR3 reads CASRKGTSGRQEQFF. The CDR3 DNA sequence: TGTGCCAGCAGAAAAGGGACTAGCGGGAGACAAGAGCAGTTCTTC.

The chain is built from TRBV27 and TRBJ1-4; 7 positions agree with TRBD1. The CDR3 is made up of 15 amino acids. Germline V gene sequence: CDR1 MNHEY, CDR2 SMNVEV (reference sequence). The V segment lost 4 bases and the J segment 6 bases; nucleotides outside the gene matches: 8. The CDR3 reads CASSSTGDSDEKLFF. The CDR3 nucleotides read TGTGCCAGCAGTTCAACGGGGGACAGTGATGAAAAACTGTTTTTT.

The DNA of the CDR3 is TGTGCCAGCACCCTAATCGGGCAGGGAGGGGAAAAACTGTTTTTT. Translated: CASTLIGQGGEKLFF. V gene TRBV11-2 combines with J gene TRBJ1-4, with D perhaps matching TRBD1 (5 bases). With 7 bases removed from V and 8 bases from J, the gap between germline ends came to 20 bases. This CDR3 has 15 amino acids. The germline CDR1 and CDR2 sequences are SGHAT and FQNNGV.

The CDR3 protein is CASSLAGGLSYEQYF. The CDR3 DNA sequence: TGTGCCAGCAGCCTGGCGGGGGGGCTATCCTACGAGCAGTACTTC. The chain has TRBV5-4 and TRBJ2-7, with 9 bases matching TRBD2. V was clipped by 4 bases and J by 1 base; unmatched bases: 6. CDR1 is SGHNT and CDR2 is YYREEE in the germline V gene (reference sequence). The CDR3 totals 15 residues.

The chain combines TRBV5-4 with TRBJ2-7, with D tentatively TRBD1 (6 bases). Germline-derived CDR1 and CDR2 are SGHNT and YYREEE (reference sequence). Trimming took off 0 bases at V and 6 bases at J, with 10 bases between the two ends. The CDR3 covers 13 residues. In DNA form, the CDR3 reads TGTGCCAGCAGCTTGGGGGGGCCGGTCGAGCAGTACTTC. This sequence encodes CASSLGGPVEQYF.

This clone was picked up a small number of times. One junction end disagrees with the germline gene, perhaps due to a read error. V gene TRBV28 combines with J gene TRBJ2-1; D is possibly TRBD1 (6 bases). In germline, CDR1 is MDHEN, CDR2 SYDVKM. This CDR3 region has 15 residues. This CDR3 reads CVSTHRVNSYNEQFF. The CDR3 bases are TGTGTCAGCACCCACAGGGTTAACTCCTACAATGAGCAGTTCTTC.

The chain uses TRBV27 and TRBJ2-7, with 8 bases identical to TRBD2. The CDR3 covers 15 residues. Trimming at V came to 3 bases and at J to 5 bases, leaving 9 bases not matched to a gene. Per the germline V gene, CDR1 is MNHEY and CDR2 is SMNVEV (reference sequence). CDR3 sequence reads: CASSFLAAGGHEQYF. CDR3 sequence (DNA): TGTGCCAGCAGTTTTCTGGCGGCGGGAGGCCACGAGCAGTACTTC.

J is TRBJ2-7 and V is TRBV6-1; D gene unclear. The V gene's germline CDR1 is MNHNS and CDR2 SASEGT. The CDR3 sequence is 11 residues long. Trimming took 3 bases from V and 7 from J, leaving 7 bases between them. The chain's CDR3 is CASSELEEQYF. Here the CDR3 DNA reads TGTGCCAGCAGTGAGCTTGAGGAGCAGTACTTC.

The gene calls are TRBV6-1 and TRBJ1-4; 8 nucleotides line up with TRBD1. This CDR3 has 15 amino acids. CDR1 MNHNS and CDR2 SASEGT come from the germline V gene. Trimming at V came to 2 bases and at J to 8 bases, leaving 7 bases not matched to a gene. DNA of the CDR3: TGTGCCAGCAGTGAACGAAGGACAGGGCCCGAAAAACTGTTTTTT. This sequence encodes CASSERRTGPEKLFF.